The next 19 T cell receptor beta chains were all read from a single sample in a study of circulating and synovial CD4+ cells in juvenile arthritis. Libraries were prepared by immunoSEQ multiplex PCR; TCRdb keeps only in-frame clonotypes and omits some of them. The sample has 30,000 to 35,000 clones, around 95% seen once. Input material: CD4+ T cells from blood. The receptors originated from a human donor with juvenile idiopathic arthritis.

V gene TRBV6-6 combines with J gene TRBJ1-2; 9 bases are a match to TRBD1. The CDR3 has 13 amino acids. Germline loops: CDR1 MNHNY, CDR2 SVGAGI (reference sequence). V was pared by 6 bases and J by 6 bases, with 5 bases of the junction left unmatched. CDR3 sequence (DNA): TGTGCCAGCAGGGGGGGACAGGGAGATGGCTACACCTTC. The encoded protein is CASRGGQGDGYTF.

The chain employs TRBV27 and TRBJ1-4; TRBD1 is a possible D gene (6 bases). CDR3 length: 15 amino acids. Germline lookup yields CDR1 MNHEY and CDR2 SMNVEV (reference sequence). V lost 4 bases and J 4 bases, leaving 13 bases between the germline ends. The CDR3 protein is CASSSRGSFNEKLFF. CDR3 sequence (DNA): TGTGCCAGCAGTTCCAGGGGAAGTTTTAATGAAAAACTGTTTTTT. The full variable domain, with the rest looked up from reference TRBV27 and TRBJ1-4, is EAQVTQNPRYLITVTGKKLTVTCSQNMNHEYMSWYRQDPGLGLRQIYYSMNVEVTDKGDVPEGYKVSRKEKRNFPLILESPSPNQTSLYFCASSSRGSFNEKLFFGSGTQLSVL.

This CDR3 is CASSSPLSNNEQFF. DNA for the CDR3: TGTGCCAGCAGCTCCCCCCTGAGCAACAATGAGCAGTTCTTC. The gene calls are TRBV7-3 and TRBJ2-1, with no clear D. Trimming left V 4 bases short and J 5 bases short, with 12 bases between. The germline CDR1 and CDR2 sequences are SGHTA and FQGTGA. CDR3 size: 14 residues.

This sequence joins TRBV5-1 and TRBJ2-1, with TRBD2 identical over 8 bases. Trimming cost V 3 bases and J 0 bases; bases outside gene matches: 8. Germline V gives CDR1 SGHRS, CDR2 YFSETQ. The CDR3 totals 17 residues. CDR3 residues: CASSSTGLVNSYNEQFF. In DNA, the CDR3 is TGCGCCAGCAGCTCAACGGGACTAGTAAACTCCTACAATGAGCAGTTCTTC.

This chain links TRBV6-5 with TRBJ1-1; tentative D call: TRBD1 (5 bases). This CDR3 spans 14 amino acids. V dropped 7 bases and J dropped 0 bases, with 12 bases sitting between them. Germline CDR1 reads MNHEY; CDR2 reads SVGAGI. The CDR3 here is CASTAGGVNTEAFF. In nucleotides, the CDR3 is TGTGCCAGCACCGCGGGGGGAGTGAACACTGAAGCTTTCTTT.

V and J are TRBV7-9 and TRBJ1-2; D is perhaps TRBD1 (6 bases). The CDR3 contains 13 residues. In germline, CDR1 is SEHNR, CDR2 FQNEAQ (reference sequence). V was trimmed by 1 base and J by 11 bases, leaving 14 bases between them. The CDR3 loop reads CASSLEQGGGYTF. The CDR3 DNA reads TGTGCCAGCAGCTTAGAACAGGGCGGAGGTTACACCTTC.

The chain has TRBV9 and TRBJ2-3; 10 nucleotides line up with TRBD1. There are 19 residues in the CDR3. V shed 0 bases and J 1 base; nucleotides not matched to a gene: 11. Germline V gene sequence: CDR1 SGDLS, CDR2 YYNGEE. The CDR3 loop reads CASSVASGTGDWGTDTQYF. The CDR3, as DNA: TGTGCCAGCAGCGTAGCTTCGGGGACAGGGGACTGGGGCACAGATACGCAGTATTTT.

The genes are TRBV5-1 and TRBJ2-5; a possible D gene is TRBD2 (6 bases). With the DNA end fitting TRBJ2-7 better, the J assignment may be wrong. This CDR3 spans 14 amino acids. From germline, CDR1 is SGHRS and CDR2 YFSETQ. DNA for the CDR3: TGCGCCAGCTCCAAGGAGGGGAGTACCTACGAGCAGTACTTC. It translates to CASSKEGSTYEQYF.

The gene calls are TRBV30 and TRBJ2-7; 12 bases are a match to TRBD1. The CDR3 loop spans 14 amino acids. V trimming: 3 bases; J trimming: 4 bases; junction bases outside the gene matches: 4. Germline-derived CDR1 and CDR2 are GTSNPN and SVGIG (reference sequence). This CDR3 is CAWRGQGAWYEQYF. CDR3 DNA: TGTGCCTGGAGGGGACAGGGGGCCTGGTACGAGCAGTACTTC.

V and J are TRBV7-9 and TRBJ2-1; 10 bases are shared with TRBD2. With 5 bases clipped from V and 8 bases from J, the junction kept 9 bases outside the gene matches. Germline V CDR1 and CDR2: SEHNR, FQNEAQ (reference sequence). CDR3 length equals 15 residues. CDR3 DNA: TGTGCCAGCAGCCGGACTAGCGGACGTATCGATGAGCAGTTCTTC. This encodes CASSRTSGRIDEQFF.

CDR3 nucleotides: TGTGCCAGCAGCTTAGACCCCGGGGAATCACCCCTCCACTTT. Translation: CASSLDPGESPLHF. The genes are TRBV5-5 and TRBJ1-6; no firm D call. Germline V gene sequence: CDR1 SGHKS, CDR2 YYEKEE (reference sequence). CDR3 length equals 14 residues. Trimming stripped 2 bases from V and 10 bases from J, with 13 bases between.

The chain combines TRBV6-1 with TRBJ2-5; D is uncertain. The length of the CDR3 is 13 residues. Between the trimmed V and J ends, which lost 4 bases and 0 bases, there was a span of 6 bases. Germline CDR1 reads MNHNS; CDR2 reads SASEGT. This CDR3 reads CASSAMHQETQYF. DNA for the CDR3: TGTGCCAGCAGTGCTATGCACCAAGAGACCCAGTACTTC.

This chain uses TRBV2 with TRBJ1-6; weak D call: TRBD1 (6 bases). This CDR3 is built from 14 residues. Trimming took off 3 bases at V and 6 bases at J, with 9 bases between the two ends. Germline CDR1 SNHLY, CDR2 FYNNEI. The CDR3 sequence is CASSDLGANSPLHF. The DNA for the CDR3 is TGTGCCAGCAGTGATTTGGGGGCTAATTCACCCCTCCACTTT.

The rearrangement uses TRBV7-2 and TRBJ2-1, with a possible D match to TRBD2 (6 bases). V was trimmed by 5 bases and J by 3 bases, leaving 14 bases between them. Germline assignment: CDR1 SGHTA and CDR2 FQGNSA. The CDR3 has 15 residues. CDR3 bases: TGTGCCAGCAGCGGCGGGGCGGTCTACTACAATGAGCAGTTCTTC. Translation gives CASSGGAVYYNEQFF. The whole variable domain, filled in from reference TRBV7-2 and TRBJ2-1, reads GAGVSQSPSNKVTEKGKDVELRCDPISGHTALYWYRQSLGQGLEFLIYFQGNSAPDKSGLPSDRFSAERTGGSVSTLTIQRTQQEDSAVYLCASSGGAVYYNEQFFGPGTRLTVL.

This chain joins TRBV30 and TRBJ2-3, with D perhaps TRBD1 (6 bases). The CDR3 sequence is 15 residues long. Germline V gene sequence: CDR1 GTSNPN, CDR2 SVGIG (reference sequence). Trimming pared 2 bases from V and 4 bases from J, leaving 16 bases between. The CDR3 reads CAWSPRGTAPDTQYF. In DNA, the CDR3 is TGTGCCTGGAGTCCGAGGGGGACGGCTCCAGATACGCAGTATTTT.

This chain uses TRBV11-2 with TRBJ1-1; TRBD1 might be the D (5 bases). The V and J ends lost 6 bases and 4 bases respectively, with 18 bases between them. This CDR3 has 15 amino acids. Germline V lookup: CDR1 SGHAT, CDR2 FQNNGV. The CDR3 loop reads CASSSGGLGLTEAFF. In nucleotides, the CDR3 is TGTGCCAGCAGTTCGGGGGGATTAGGGCTCACTGAAGCTTTCTTT. The complete variable domain, with remaining parts taken from reference TRBV11-2 and TRBJ1-1, reads EAGVAQSPRYKIIEKRQSVAFWCNPISGHATLYWYQQILGQGPKLLIQFQNNGVVDDSQLPKDRFSAERLKGVDSTLKIQPAKLEDSAVYLCASSSGGLGLTEAFFGQGTRLTVV.

This chain links TRBV2 with TRBJ1-4; tentative D call: TRBD1 (6 bases). The CDR3 has 15 residues. CDR1 SNHLY and CDR2 FYNNEI come from the germline V gene. Trimming took off 2 bases at V and 2 bases at J, with 9 bases between the two ends. CDR3 amino acids: CASSEQGQTNEKLFF. The DNA of the CDR3 is TGTGCCAGCAGTGAACAAGGACAGACTAATGAAAAACTGTTTTTT.

The chain uses TRBV18 and TRBJ2-3, with D possibly TRBD1 on 7 matching bases. The germline gives CDR1 KGHSH, CDR2 LQKENI. V was pared by 3 bases and J by 1 base, with 8 bases between. CDR3 size: 14 residues. The CDR3 here is CASSPRGGTDTQYF. In nucleotides, the CDR3 is TGTGCCAGCTCACCCAGGGGGGGCACAGATACGCAGTATTTT. Using reference TRBV18 and TRBJ2-3 for the parts outside the CDR3, the full variable domain is NAGVMQNPRHLVRRRGQEARLRCSPMKGHSHVYWYRQLPEEGLKFMVYLQKENIIDESGMPKERFSAEFPKEGPSILRIQQVVRGDSAAYFCASSPRGGTDTQYFGPGTRLTVL.

The chain links TRBV9 to TRBJ1-5, with 10 bases lining up with TRBD1. Germline V gene sequence: CDR1 SGDLS, CDR2 YYNGEE. The CDR3 sequence is 16 residues long. The junction had 7 bases not matched to a gene; V was cut back by 4 bases and J by 3 bases. The CDR3 DNA is TGTGCCAGCAGCCCCGGGACAGGGGCCCTCAATCAGCCCCAGCATTTT. This codes for CASSPGTGALNQPQHF.